A selection of T cell receptor beta chains follows, all from one sample in a study of T cell repertoires in cytomegalovirus infection. No antigen has been identified for these receptors. TCRdb reprocessed the reads via MiXCR and lists one record per CDR3 protein. This table has tens of thousands of distinct CDR3 sequences, about 44% appearing once. The sequenced sample was CD8+ T cells from cultured PBMCs, obtained from culture after CMV antigen stimulation. The receptor set was obtained from a human donor in good health (CMV status not recorded). Some clones in this sample may be carry-over from other donors' samples. Both conserved end residues are part of each CDR3. Fields, in order: V gene, J gene, clone size, D gene, CDR3 protein, CDR3 DNA. D genes are given only for firm matches. Clone size is not always given. Where it is, it says once, few, many or a class for expanded clones.

v_gene: TRBV28; j_gene: TRBJ2-1; abundance: NA; d_gene: TRBD1; CDR3aa: CASRPGTASYNEQFF; CDR3nt: TGTGCCAGCAGGCCCGGGACAGCCTCCTACAATGAGCAGTTCTTC
v_gene: TRBV28; j_gene: TRBJ2-1; abundance: NA; d_gene: NA; CDR3aa: CASSLPAGSSYNEQFF; CDR3nt: TGTGCCAGCAGTTTACCAGCGGGCAGCTCCTACAATGAGCAGTTCTTC
v_gene: TRBV11-2; j_gene: TRBJ2-1; abundance: NA; d_gene: NA; CDR3aa: CASSLPLVDSSYNEQFF; CDR3nt: TGTGCCAGCAGCTTGCCCCTCGTGGATAGCTCCTACAATGAGCAGTTCTTC
v_gene: TRBV4-1; j_gene: TRBJ2-5; abundance: NA; d_gene: NA; CDR3aa: CASSQAAAGPRAQYF; CDR3nt: TGCGCCAGCAGCCAGGCGGCGGCGGGACCAAGGGCCCAGTACTTC
v_gene: TRBV20-1; j_gene: TRBJ2-1; abundance: NA; d_gene: TRBD2; CDR3aa: CSALGAGGPYNEQFF; CDR3nt: TGCAGTGCCCTTGGGGCGGGAGGACCCTACAATGAGCAGTTCTTC
v_gene: TRBV7-9; j_gene: TRBJ2-7; abundance: NA; d_gene: TRBD1; CDR3aa: CASSQTGTGKFEQYF; CDR3nt: TGTGCCAGCAGTCAGACCGGGACAGGGAAGTTCGAGCAGTACTTC
v_gene: TRBV6-1; j_gene: TRBJ1-2; abundance: NA; d_gene: NA; CDR3aa: CASSEAFIPGGYGYTF; CDR3nt: TGTGCCAGCAGTGAAGCGTTTATCCCGGGAGGCTATGGCTACACCTTC
v_gene: TRBV7-8; j_gene: TRBJ1-4; abundance: few; d_gene: TRBD1; CDR3aa: CASSFRQGVATNEKLFF; CDR3nt: TGTGCCAGCAGCTTTCGGCAGGGGGTGGCAACTAATGAAAAACTGTTTTTT
v_gene: TRBV11-2; j_gene: TRBJ2-1; abundance: few; d_gene: NA; CDR3aa: CASSLDFMRAYNEQFF; CDR3nt: TGTGCCAGCAGCTTAGATTTCATGAGGGCCTACAATGAGCAGTTCTTC
v_gene: TRBV6-2/TRBV6-3; j_gene: TRBJ2-1; abundance: NA; d_gene: TRBD1; CDR3aa: CAGGATYNEQFF; CDR3nt: TGTGCAGGGGGCGCGACATACAATGAGCAGTTCTTC
v_gene: TRBV7-8; j_gene: TRBJ2-1; abundance: many; d_gene: TRBD1; CDR3aa: CASSSTGGPYNEQFF; CDR3nt: TGTGCCAGCAGCTCGACAGGGGGGCCCTACAATGAGCAGTTCTTC
v_gene: TRBV7-6; j_gene: TRBJ2-7; abundance: few; d_gene: TRBD2; CDR3aa: CASSLQGLDSYEQYF; CDR3nt: TGTGCCAGCAGCTTACAAGGACTAGACTCCTACGAGCAGTACTTC
v_gene: TRBV7-9; j_gene: TRBJ2-3; abundance: few; d_gene: NA; CDR3aa: CASSLDSGTDTQYF; CDR3nt: TGTGCCAGCAGCCTAGACAGCGGCACAGATACGCAGTATTTT
v_gene: TRBV7-8; j_gene: TRBJ2-3; abundance: NA; d_gene: TRBD2; CDR3aa: CASSLEGRGGTDTQYF; CDR3nt: TGTGCCAGCAGCTTAGAAGGGCGGGGGGGAACAGATACGCAGTATTTT
v_gene: TRBV5-4; j_gene: TRBJ2-5; abundance: NA; d_gene: TRBD1; CDR3aa: CASSGGQGAAGETQYF; CDR3nt: TGTGCCAGCAGCGGGGGACAGGGGGCAGCGGGGGAGACCCAGTACTTC
v_gene: TRBV19; j_gene: TRBJ2-7; abundance: once; d_gene: TRBD1; CDR3aa: CASSIGTGAYEQYF; CDR3nt: TGTGCCAGTAGTATCGGCACAGGGGCCTACGAGCAGTACTTC
v_gene: TRBV11-1; j_gene: TRBJ1-1; abundance: few; d_gene: TRBD1; CDR3aa: CASSGQEVNTEAFF; CDR3nt: TGTGCCAGCAGCGGACAGGAGGTGAACACTGAAGCTTTCTTT
v_gene: TRBV6-1; j_gene: TRBJ2-2; abundance: NA; d_gene: NA; CDR3aa: CARTGDFAGELFF; CDR3nt: TGTGCCAGGACAGGTGATTTCGCCGGGGAGCTGTTTTTT